This T cell receptor (beta chain) came from a study of T cells expressing NK-cell markers. Study-wide results and caveats: Of the CD8+ T cells in about 6 donors, about 1.0-7.0% belonged to dominant NKG2C+ clonotypes. Where several donors were concerned, these clonotypes also led the CD3+CD56-NKG2C+ fraction.

As for this clonotype: Its target is unknown.

Germline V gives CDR1 KGHSH, CDR2 LQKENI. The CDR3 is 13 amino acids. For each CDR3 protein, TCRdb gives one entry from its re-call of the 5' RACE reads, without DNA. Its listing shows fewer than 400,000 distinct CDR3 sequences. This sequence originates from a woman in her fifties or sixties in good health. The chain combines TRBV18 with TRBJ1-1; the TRBD1 assignment by TCRdb is unverifiable without DNA. The material sequenced was blood T cells: a sorted CD56 or NKG2C T cell subset, CD4+ or CD8+ T cells, or bulk PBMC T cells (not recorded which). The CDR3 sequence: CASSPQGAVEAFF.